This TCR beta chain derives from a study of blood T cell repertoires in COVID-19. Turning to the study itself: Spain, Italy and the United States supplied samples that represented acute and convalescent COVID-19. T cells, B-cell-depleted T cells, or PBMCs supplied cDNA or gDNA.

This clone showed up just once. Per the original data handling: Nucleated cell number was recorded as an estimate derived from reference gene primer amplification. The data were produced by immunoSEQ multiplex PCR, yet TCRdb's version contains in-frame clones alone and is incomplete. V and J calls and clone size come straight from that table; D and trimming were deduced from the DNA. The sample contains 150,000 to 200,000 clones, about 90% of which appear only once. One Seattle source followed patients from active infection through their disease course. The sequenced sample was peripheral blood. The sequence derives from a woman in her sixties with COVID-19, enrolled during active disease.

The CDR3 sequence: CASSRGGETQYF. CDR3 in DNA: TGTGCCAGCAGTAGGGGGGGGGAGACCCAGTACTTC. This chain links TRBV25-1 with TRBJ2-5, with D perhaps TRBD2 (7 bases). Trimming took off 5 bases at V and 5 bases at J, with 9 bases between the two ends. This CDR3 contains 12 residues. CDR1 and CDR2 from the germline V gene are MGHDK and SYGVNS. The whole variable domain, remainder taken from reference TRBV25-1 and TRBJ2-5, is EADIYQTPRYLVIGTGKKITLECSQTMGHDKMYWYQQDPGMELHLIHYSYGVNSTEKGDLSSESTVSRIRTEHFPLTLESARPSHTSQYLCASSRGGETQYFGPGTRLLVL.